This TCR beta chain was profiled in a study of T cells in Graves' hyperthyroidism and ophthalmopathy. Patients with uncontrolled infections, other autoimmune diseases, pregnancy or lactation were excluded. From approximately 9.3 ml of fresh peripheral blood, PBMCs were isolated. Regarding the study as a whole: Appearing also in blood were most of the thyroid clonotypes expanded above 0.001. The model forecast ophthalmopathy, anticipating it by a median approximately 6.1 months before onset.

The CDR3 has 14 amino acids. Germline V gene sequence: CDR1 SGHDT, CDR2 YYEEEE. Unmatched junction bases numbered 1, after V lost 0 bases and J lost 4 bases. There are a few counts of this clonotype. What it binds is unknown. TCR beta CDR3 region amplification was performed from RNA transcripts. HTBI primers were used for first-round RT-PCR of the TCR CDR3. TCRdb re-derived calls from the multiplex PCR reads in MiXCR, one entry per CDR3 protein. Altogether 550,000 to 800,000 distinct CDR3 sequences are present, 17% being singletons, with the ten largest covering around 15%. The chain carries TRBV5-6 and TRBJ1-2, with 9 positions matching TRBD1. The sample was blood. This clonotype was obtained from a man aged 45-60 years with Graves' hyperthyroidism. CDR3 DNA sequence: TGTGCCAGCAGCTTGGCGGACAGGGGCTATGGCTACACCTTC. Translated, it gives CASSLADRGYGYTF. Full variable domain (outside the CDR3, taken from reference TRBV5-6 and TRBJ1-2): DAGVTQSPTHLIKTRGQQVTLRCSPKSGHDTVSWYQQALGQGPQFIFQYYEEEERQRGNFPDRFSGHQFPNYSSELNVNALLLGDSALYLCASSLADRGYGYTFGSGTRLTVV.